Each of the 24 T cell receptor beta chains below was sequenced from the same sample in a study of blood T cell repertoires in COVID-19 (dated by TCRdb to about 2020). The library was built by means of the immunoSEQ multiplex PCR assay. TCRdb provides this immuneACCESS table in a form limited to in-frame rearrangements. Some clones are lacking; in checked studies, under half of them reflect an unresolved V gene, and why the rest are absent is not known. For this sample there are 90,000 to 150,000 clones; around nine tenths appear just once. About 2.1% of the sample goes to the ten largest clones. Sequencing was performed on peripheral blood. The receptors were gathered from a woman in her fifties or sixties with acute or convalescent COVID-19.

J is TRBJ1-5 and V is TRBV19, with a weak D call TRBD1 (6 bases). The CDR3 covers 17 residues. Between the trimmed V and J ends, which lost 5 bases and 2 bases, there was a span of 19 bases. CDR1 is LNHDA and CDR2 is SQIVND in the germline V gene (reference sequence). The CDR3 protein is CASSLGAGRVGNQPQHF. The CDR3 DNA is TGTGCCAGTAGTTTGGGGGCAGGGCGGGTTGGCAATCAGCCCCAGCATTTT.

This clone has just a few counts. V is TRBV30 and J is TRBJ1-2, with D unclear. CDR3 length equals 11 residues. The germline gives CDR1 GTSNPN, CDR2 SVGIG (reference sequence). V was pared by 3 bases and J by 8 bases, with 10 bases between. The CDR3 DNA follows: TGTGCCTGGAGCCACACGCAGGGCTACACCTTC. This encodes CAWSHTQGYTF.

This clone has just one count. This sequence joins TRBV4-3 and TRBJ2-5; 12 nucleotides line up with TRBD2. J gave up 9 bases and V 1 base, and 6 bases lay outside the gene matches. This CDR3 has 15 residues. Germline CDR1 and CDR2: LGHNA and YSLEER. The CDR3 loop is CASSQGWASGGAQYF. The CDR3 DNA reads TGCGCCAGCAGCCAAGGTTGGGCTAGCGGGGGGGCCCAGTACTTC.

The J gene is TRBJ1-1, the V gene TRBV10-3; perhaps TRBD1 as D (5 bases). Per the germline V gene, CDR1 is ENHRY and CDR2 is SYGVKD. V lost 5 bases to trimming and J lost 2 bases, with 12 bases between them. The CDR3 is 14 residues long. CDR3 protein: CAISSGQGNTEAFF. The CDR3, as DNA: TGTGCCATCAGTTCCGGTCAGGGCAACACTGAAGCTTTCTTT.

The chain links TRBV5-1 to TRBJ1-6; 7 bases are shared with TRBD1. Germline loops: CDR1 SGHRS, CDR2 YFSETQ. This CDR3 has 16 amino acids. The V segment lost 1 base and the J segment 6 bases; nucleotides outside the gene matches: 7. The CDR3 spells CASSLLPGGSNSPLHF. CDR3 nucleotide sequence: TGCGCCAGCAGCTTGCTGCCAGGGGGTAGTAATTCACCCCTCCACTTT.

The chain combines TRBV5-1 with TRBJ1-1; 9 bases match TRBD1. CDR1 and CDR2 (germline): SGHRS, YFSETQ. V was pared by 4 bases and J by 7 bases, with 14 bases of the junction left unmatched. The CDR3 extends over 16 amino acids. In nucleotides, the CDR3 is TGCGCCAGCAGCGGGACGGACAGGGGTTTTTATAGTGAAGCTTTCTTT. Translated: CASSGTDRGFYSEAFF. The whole variable domain, remainder taken from reference TRBV5-1 and TRBJ1-1, is KAGVTQTPRYLIKTRGQQVTLSCSPISGHRSVSWYQQTPGQGLQFLFEYFSETQRNKGNFPGRFSGRQFSNSRSEMNVSTLELGDSALYLCASSGTDRGFYSEAFFGQGTRLTVV.

The genes are TRBV11-2 and TRBJ1-1, with unresolved D. V shed 3 bases and J shed 3 bases, with 8 bases lying between them. Germline values: CDR1 SGHAT, CDR2 FQNNGV. There are 13 residues in the CDR3. CDR3 in amino acids: CASSFTGDTEAFF. The CDR3 bases are TGTGCCAGCAGCTTCACCGGGGACACTGAAGCTTTCTTT.

The gene calls are TRBV5-4 and TRBJ1-4; 8 nucleotides align to TRBD1. With 1 base clipped from V and 8 bases from J, the junction kept 7 bases outside the gene matches. Germline CDR1 and CDR2: SGHNT and YYREEE (reference sequence). CDR3 length equals 15 residues. CDR3 nucleotide sequence: TGTGCCAGCAGCTTGAAGACAGGGGAGGGGGAAAAACTGTTTTTT. Amino acid sequence: CASSLKTGEGEKLFF.

The CDR3 sequence is CASRTGPGNTIYF. Written as DNA, the CDR3 is TGTGCCAGCAGGACAGGGCCTGGAAACACCATATATTTT. The chain has TRBV6-5 and TRBJ1-3; 7 nucleotides agree with TRBD1. CDR1 is MNHEY, CDR2 SVGAGI, per germline. CDR3 length: 13 residues. J was trimmed by 2 bases and V by 6 bases; bases with no gene match: 1.

This sequence joins TRBV19 and TRBJ1-2; TRBD1 aligns across 7 bases. Germline CDR1 reads LNHDA; CDR2 reads SQIVND (reference sequence). The CDR3 runs 15 residues. With 6 bases clipped from V and 2 bases from J, the junction kept 9 bases outside the gene matches. The CDR3 sequence is CASRPLGQANYGYTF. The CDR3, as DNA: TGTGCCAGTAGGCCTCTCGGACAGGCCAACTATGGCTACACCTTC.

The chain uses TRBV4-2 and TRBJ2-5; 13 nucleotides line up with TRBD2. The CDR3 extends over 16 amino acids. The V and J ends lost 5 bases and 5 bases, in that order; junction bases with no gene match: 8. The germline gives CDR1 LGHNA, CDR2 YNFKEQ. CDR3 residues: CASSSRLAGGGETQYF. In DNA, the CDR3 is TGTGCCAGCAGCTCCCGACTAGCGGGGGGAGGGGAGACCCAGTACTTC.

The J gene is TRBJ2-6, the V gene TRBV27, with D possibly TRBD1 on 5 matching bases. Per the germline V gene, CDR1 is MNHEY and CDR2 is SMNVEV (reference sequence). Trimming took off 6 bases at V and 0 bases at J, with 15 bases between the two ends. This CDR3 region has 17 residues. CDR3 amino acids: CASRAGYSVSGANVLTF. CDR3 coding DNA: TGTGCCAGCAGAGCAGGGTACTCCGTCTCTGGGGCCAACGTCCTGACTTTC.

The CDR3 nucleotides read TGTGCCATCAATGCGCAGGGGAGATTCACAGATACGCAGTATTTT. Encoded protein: CAINAQGRFTDTQYF. The chain recombines TRBV10-3 with TRBJ2-3, with a weak D call TRBD1 (6 bases). This CDR3 is 15 amino acids long. The ends were cut back, 7 bases at V and 2 bases at J, with 16 bases in the middle. Germline V lookup: CDR1 ENHRY, CDR2 SYGVKD.

The V call is TRBV11-3, the J call TRBJ1-2; a possible D gene is TRBD1 (5 bases). V was cut by 0 bases and J by 3 bases, with 14 bases left in between. In germline, CDR1 is SGHNT, CDR2 YENEEA. This CDR3 region has 16 residues. The CDR3 sequence: CASSLDSGLRDYGYTF. CDR3 nucleotide sequence: TGTGCCAGCAGCTTAGATTCAGGGTTAAGGGACTATGGCTACACCTTC.

This chain uses TRBV18 with TRBJ2-3, with TRBD1 matching over 7 bases. The germline V gene encodes CDR1 KGHSH and CDR2 LQKENI. Trimming removed 3 bases from V and 1 base from J; junction bases left unmatched: 1. CDR3 length: 14 amino acids. CDR3 protein: CASSPTGRTDTQYF. The DNA of the CDR3 is TGTGCCAGCTCACCGACAGGGCGCACAGATACGCAGTATTTT.

CDR3 residues: CASSRGQGDYGYTF. CDR3 in DNA: TGCGCCAGCAGCCGCGGACAGGGAGACTATGGCTACACCTTC. V gene TRBV5-1 combines with J gene TRBJ1-2; 8 positions match TRBD1. There are 14 residues in the CDR3. J was trimmed by 3 bases and V by 4 bases; bases with no gene match: 5. CDR1 is SGHRS, CDR2 YFSETQ, per germline.

This clone was seen a single time. The rearrangement uses TRBV7-9 and TRBJ1-1; D possibly corresponds to TRBD1 (5 bases). This CDR3 spans 16 amino acids. The germline V and J ends were trimmed by 5 bases and 1 base, with 17 bases remaining between them. Germline CDR1 and CDR2: SEHNR and FQNEAQ (reference sequence). CDR3 residues: CASSPRVLGRNTEAFF. Here the CDR3 DNA reads TGTGCCAGCAGCCCTCGTGTTCTGGGGCGGAACACTGAAGCTTTCTTT.

This chain joins TRBV10-3 and TRBJ2-3; TRBD2 agrees at 10 bases. The CDR3 runs to 13 residues. Per the germline V gene, CDR1 is ENHRY and CDR2 is SYGVKD. V lost 6 bases, J lost 5 bases, and 2 bases stayed unmatched. The CDR3 region has the DNA TGTGCCATCAGGCGACTAGCGGGAGATACGCAGTATTTT. As protein: CAIRRLAGDTQYF.

The rearrangement links TRBV7-2 to TRBJ2-7; the D is unclear. Between the trimmed V and J ends, which lost 0 bases and 5 bases, there was a span of 8 bases. The germline V gene encodes CDR1 SGHTA and CDR2 FQGNSA. The CDR3 covers 13 residues. As DNA, the CDR3 is TGTGCCAGCAGCTTAGCGCGTAGCAACGAGCAGTACTTC. Protein product: CASSLARSNEQYF.

This chain connects TRBV5-1 to TRBJ2-2, with a tentative D call TRBD2 (5 bases). This CDR3 is built from 16 residues. CDR1 is SGHRS, CDR2 YFSETQ, per germline. V shed 4 bases and J shed 0 bases, with 13 bases lying between them. DNA of the CDR3: TGCGCCAGCAGCACGTTCGGAGGCGCGAACACCGGGGAGCTGTTTTTT. It yields the protein CASSTFGGANTGELFF.

The V call is TRBV18, the J call TRBJ1-2, with 7 bases lining up with TRBD1. After removal of 3 bases from V and 4 bases from J, the junction contained 11 bases not matched to a gene. Germline V gives CDR1 KGHSH, CDR2 LQKENI. The CDR3 runs 16 residues. The DNA of the CDR3 is TGTGCCAGCTCACCTGCCCCCGGGACAGACCTCTATGGCTACACCTTC. Translated, it gives CASSPAPGTDLYGYTF. Complete variable domain (other parts from reference TRBV18 and TRBJ1-2): NAGVMQNPRHLVRRRGQEARLRCSPMKGHSHVYWYRQLPEEGLKFMVYLQKENIIDESGMPKERFSAEFPKEGPSILRIQQVVRGDSAAYFCASSPAPGTDLYGYTFGSGTRLTVV.

V is TRBV3-1 (or the pseudogene TRBV3-2) and J is TRBJ2-6; the D is unclear. V shed 0 bases and J shed 4 bases, with 13 bases lying between them. Germline V lookup: CDR1 LGHDT, CDR2 YNNKEL (reference sequence). The CDR3 spans 17 residues. In DNA form, the CDR3 reads TGTGCCAGCAGCCAAGATCTGTTTGGCTCGGGGGCCAACGTCCTGACTTTC. It codes for CASSQDLFGSGANVLTF.

This clone was seen just once. This sequence joins TRBV2 and TRBJ1-5, with TRBD1 matching 8 bases. Germline V lookup: CDR1 SNHLY, CDR2 FYNNEI. Unmatched junction bases numbered 7, after V lost 5 bases and J lost 7 bases. The CDR3 extends over 14 amino acids. The CDR3 DNA sequence: TGTGCCAGCAGTCGACAGGGGATGGAACAGCCCCAGCATTTT. Translation gives CASSRQGMEQPQHF.

The rearrangement uses TRBV19 and TRBJ1-1; D is uncertain. Trimming shortened V by 6 bases and J by 6 bases, and 17 bases separated the two germline ends. The CDR3 loop spans 14 amino acids. The V gene's germline CDR1 is LNHDA and CDR2 SQIVND (reference sequence). In DNA form, the CDR3 reads TGTGCCAGTAGCTCTCCCGGTTCGCGGGCTGAAGCTTTCTTT. Amino acid sequence: CASSSPGSRAEAFF.